The rows below give T cell receptor beta chains drawn from one sample of a study of blood T cell repertoires in COVID-19. The method was immunoSEQ multiplex PCR; TCRdb's version includes in-frame clones alone and lacks a portion of them. Among roughly 270,000 clones, approximately 88% were seen once, and the ten largest hold just under 9.5%. The sample consisted of peripheral blood. The receptors originated from a man aged 18-30 years with active or convalescent COVID-19. Each CDR3 is given with its conserved first and last residue. The order of the fields is D gene, clone size, V gene, J gene, CDR3 DNA, CDR3 protein. A D gene is named only where the DNA matches it firmly. The size field is filled for only some rows; it gives once, few, many or a size class.

-	-	TRBV2	TRBJ2-5	TGTGCCAGCAGGCCAGGGGAGACCCAGTACTTC	CASRPGETQYF
TRBD1	-	TRBV7-2	TRBJ2-7	TGTGCCAGCAGCCTTAACAGGGACAGGGGATCCTACGAGCAGTACTTC	CASSLNRDRGSYEQYF
-	-	TRBV5-4	TRBJ1-2	TGTGCCAGCAGCTTATTCTCCCACTATGGCTACACCTTC	CASSLFSHYGYTF
-	-	TRBV7-9	TRBJ1-1	TGTGCCAGCAGCAATACCAGGGCCGACCGCGGCACTGAAGCTTTCTTT	CASSNTRADRGTEAFF
TRBD2	-	TRBV11-2	TRBJ2-7	TGTGCCAGCAGCTTAGAAGAGCGGGGGGGCCCCGACGAGCAGTACTTC	CASSLEERGGPDEQYF
TRBD1	-	TRBV6-6	TRBJ1-2	TGTGCCAGCAGGTCCGTCGAGGGGGCGGTAGATGGCTACACCTTC	CASRSVEGAVDGYTF
-	few	TRBV29-1	TRBJ1-1	TGCAGCCTTCAGGGGCTGGGGAGCACTGAAGCTTTCTTT	CSLQGLGSTEAFF
TRBD1	-	TRBV4-3	TRBJ1-2	TGCGCCAGCAGCCAAGAAAGGGACAGGGTGGGCACCTTC	CASSQERDRVGTF
TRBD1	-	TRBV19	TRBJ1-2	TGTGCCAGTAGTACTTCCGGGACAGGGCACTATGGCTACACCTTC	CASSTSGTGHYGYTF
TRBD2	-	TRBV4-1	TRBJ2-7	TGCGCCAGCAGCCAATTAGCGGGGCCCCCCTACGAGCAGTACTTC	CASSQLAGPPYEQYF
-	-	TRBV6-1	TRBJ1-6	TGTGCCAGCAGTGAGAAGCGGCCAGGGGTGAGGAATTCACCCCTCCACTTT	CASSEKRPGVRNSPLHF
TRBD1	few	TRBV15	TRBJ1-4	TGTGCCACCAGCAGGTGGACAGGGAATAATGAAAAACTGTTTTTT	CATSRWTGNNEKLFF
TRBD1	once	TRBV6-2/TRBV6-3	TRBJ2-6	TGTGCCAGCAGCCCTACTGACAGGGTTCGCCTCTCTGGGGCCAACGTCCTGACTTTC	CASSPTDRVRLSGANVLTF
-	-	TRBV19	TRBJ1-1	TGTGCCAGTAGACAGGGAATCGCGGAAGCTTTCTTT	CASRQGIAEAFF
TRBD2	-	TRBV13	TRBJ2-1	TGTGCCAGCAGCAAAGAAGCGGGATCCTACAATGAGCAGTTCTTC	CASSKEAGSYNEQFF
-	-	TRBV6-1	TRBJ1-2	TGTGCCAGCAGTGAATTACTTAACTATGGCTACACCTTC	CASSELLNYGYTF
-	-	TRBV20-1	TRBJ2-1	TGCAGTGCTAGTGATTTGGGGGCCAATGAGCAGTTCTTC	CSASDLGANEQFF
TRBD2	-	TRBV5-1	TRBJ2-3	TGCGCCAGCAGCTTGGGATCCGCGGGGGGCCCCTTAGTCCCGCAGTATTTT	CASSLGSAGGPLVPQYF
-	-	TRBV2	TRBJ2-3	TGTGCCAGCAGTCGGACAGCCTCGGGCCCAGATACGCAGTATTTT	CASSRTASGPDTQYF
TRBD2	once	TRBV2	TRBJ2-2	TGTGCCAGCCGCAGACTAGCGGGGGTGGACGGGGAGCTGTTTTTT	CASRRLAGVDGELFF
-	-	TRBV6-5	TRBJ2-5	TGTGCCAGCAGTCAACCCGGAGGAGAGACCCAGTACTTC	CASSQPGGETQYF
TRBD1	-	TRBV3-1/TRBV3-2	TRBJ1-5	TGTGCCAGCAGCCAGTCCGGGACAGGGGGAGATCAGCCCCAGCATTTT	CASSQSGTGGDQPQHF
TRBD1	-	TRBV3-1/TRBV3-2	TRBJ2-2	TGTGCCAGCAGCCATCCCCTGAGGGGGCTTTCAATATCCGGGGAGCTGTTTTTT	CASSHPLRGLSISGELFF
-	-	TRBV5-5	TRBJ1-4	TGTGCCAGCAGCTTAACCGGGACTCCCTTGGAGAAACTGTTTTTT	CASSLTGTPLEKLFF
TRBD1	-	TRBV7-2	TRBJ1-1	TGTGCCAGCAGCTTAGAGCCAATCGACAGGGGGAGAACCTACACTGAAGCTTTCTTT	CASSLEPIDRGRTYTEAFF
-	-	TRBV11-3	TRBJ2-3	TGTGCCAGCAGCTTACGGCAGGGCACAGATACGCAGTATTTT	CASSLRQGTDTQYF
TRBD1	-	TRBV9	TRBJ1-2	TGTGCCAGCAGCGTAGGGGGACAGGGTAGGGGCTACACCTTC	CASSVGGQGRGYTF
-	many	TRBV4-1	TRBJ2-3	TGCGCCAGCAGCCTTAGCACCATACACACAGATACGCAGTATTTT	CASSLSTIHTDTQYF
TRBD1	-	TRBV19	TRBJ1-6	TGTGCCAGTAGTCCCCGGGGGACAGGGGTTCTTAATTCACCCCTCCACTTT	CASSPRGTGVLNSPLHF
TRBD1	once	TRBV19	TRBJ1-2	TGTGCCAGTAGTCCGGGGACAGGGGACTTGGGCTACACCTTC	CASSPGTGDLGYTF
TRBD1	-	TRBV4-3	TRBJ1-3	TGCGCCAGCAGCCAAGAAGGGACAGGGCGAGGATCTGGAAACACCATATATTTT	CASSQEGTGRGSGNTIYF
TRBD2	-	TRBV2	TRBJ2-7	TGTGCCAGCAGTTCCTTGGGAGGGCCCTCCTACGAGCAGTACTTC	CASSSLGGPSYEQYF
TRBD2	-	TRBV6-2/TRBV6-3	TRBJ2-3	TGTGCCAGCGGCCCGAGGGGAGGGATTGGTAGCTCAGATACGCAGTATTTT	CASGPRGGIGSSDTQYF
-	-	TRBV19	TRBJ1-2	TGTGCCAGTACCAAACTGGGGCTAAGGGACACGAGCTATGGCTACACCTTC	CASTKLGLRDTSYGYTF
TRBD1	many	TRBV9	TRBJ1-1	TGTGCCAGCAGCGTTGTGACAGGGTCAGGAGCTTTCTTT	CASSVVTGSGAFF
-	-	TRBV6-5	TRBJ2-5	TGTGCCAGCAGAACCGGGGTAGAGACCCAGTACTTC	CASRTGVETQYF
-	-	TRBV20-1	TRBJ1-3	TGCAGTGCTAGTAGGCGGGACGGAAACACCATATATTTT	CSASRRDGNTIYF
-	once	TRBV11-1	TRBJ1-2	TGTGCCAGCAGCTTAGATGGACAGCTCTATGGCTACACCTTC	CASSLDGQLYGYTF
TRBD1	-	TRBV28	TRBJ1-6	TGTGCCAGCAGTCAGACAACAGGGGGGAATTCACCCCTCCACTTT	CASSQTTGGNSPLHF
-	-	TRBV5-6	TRBJ2-1	TGTGCCAGCAGCTTACGGGAGTCTACCTACAATGAGCAGTTCTTC	CASSLRESTYNEQFF
TRBD1	-	TRBV9	TRBJ2-5	TGTGCCAGCAGCTCCCATGGACCAACAGGGGGCCGGGAGACCCAGTACTTC	CASSSHGPTGGRETQYF
-	-	TRBV12-3/TRBV12-4	TRBJ1-2	TGTGCCAGCAGTTCCACTAACTATGGCTACACCTTC	CASSSTNYGYTF
TRBD1	-	TRBV6-5	TRBJ2-2	TGTGCCAGCAAATGGACAGGGGGTTGGACCGGGGAGCTGTTTTTT	CASKWTGGWTGELFF
TRBD1	-	TRBV7-8	TRBJ1-1	TGTGCCAGCAGCCAAGACAGGGAAGGGCTGAACACTGAAGCTTTCTTT	CASSQDREGLNTEAFF
TRBD2	-	TRBV2	TRBJ2-3	TGTGCCAGCAGGGGAGGGCTTACTGGTAGCACTAGCTCGGACGGAGATACGCAGTATTTT	CASRGGLTGSTSSDGDTQYF
TRBD2	-	TRBV9	TRBJ2-3	TGTGCCAGCAGCGTAGCGGCGGGGGGGCCTACAGATACGCAGTATTTT	CASSVAAGGPTDTQYF
TRBD1	many	TRBV18	TRBJ1-5	TGTGCCAGCTCACCGGGGACAGGGAAGGTCAATCAGCCCCAGCATTTT	CASSPGTGKVNQPQHF
-	-	TRBV4-1	TRBJ2-2	TGCGCCAGCAGCTACCGGACTAACCCGAACACCGGGGAGCTGTTTTTT	CASSYRTNPNTGELFF
TRBD1	-	TRBV9	TRBJ1-3	TGTGCCAGCAGCCCACACGACAGGGTAGTGGGAAACACCATATATTTT	CASSPHDRVVGNTIYF
-	-	TRBV19	TRBJ1-2	TGTGCCAGTAGTATGGCCATCACGGGATATGGCTACACCTTC	CASSMAITGYGYTF